This TCR beta chain was obtained from a study of T-cell memory formation after mild COVID-19. Study-level points and caveats: The SARS-CoV-2 specificity of second-wave clones reaching peak at day 37 remained unverified.

On this clonotype itself: Antigen unknown.

The V gene lost 0 bases and the J gene lost 13 bases, with 15 bases spanning the gap. The CDR3 consists of 12 residues. Germline CDR1 DFQATT, CDR2 SNEGSKA (reference sequence). TCRdb reprocessed the 5' RACE reads with MiXCR, giving one entry per CDR3 protein. The data show under 700,000 distinct CDR3 sequences, roughly 21% seen once. The sample was PBMCs or a T cell subset sorted from them (not recorded which). The rearrangement joins TRBV20-1 to TRBJ1-2, with a weak D call TRBD1 (5 bases). The receptor comes from an adult woman who had mild COVID-19 (a few samples of this study predate the infection). Cell type and time point are not known. The CDR3 here is CSARDNMWGLTF. In nucleotides, the CDR3 is TGCAGTGCTAGAGATAACATGTGGGGACTCACCTTC.